This T cell receptor (beta chain) was recorded in a study of cytomegalovirus exposure and HLA in healthy donors. Study information: Most genotyped donors, 81% of more than 300, had Caucasian-associated genetic ancestry.

The PCR was carried out with 60 Vbeta primers and 13 Jbeta primers. Profiling relied on immunoSEQ multiplex PCR, and the TCRdb table lists in-frame clones only, not all of them. The sample has around 120,000 clones; 50% to 65% are singletons. With regard to this clone: Its antigen is still unknown.

Looked up from germline, CDR1 is MDHEN and CDR2 is SYDVKM. Trimming shortened V by 8 bases and J by 0 bases, and 14 bases separated the two germline ends. The CDR3 length is 15 residues. Study observations and caveats: The study labeled approximately 150 TCR beta chains cytomegalovirus-associated. HLA alleles showed associations with some 17,000 TCR beta sequences in a later analysis, at a 0.05 false discovery rate.

The receptor's source is a middle-aged woman in good health and CMV-seropositive. The chain carries TRBV28 and TRBJ1-5; D uncertain. Sequenced sample: PBMCs. CDR3 sequence (DNA): TGTGCCAGCGATCGATGGGCCCTTAGCAATCAGCCCCAGCATTTT. Residues: CASDRWALSNQPQHF. The entire variable domain, with the rest obtained from reference TRBV28 and TRBJ1-5, is as follows: DVKVTQSSRYLVKRTGEKVFLECVQDMDHENMFWYRQDPGLGLRLIYFSYDVKMKEKGDIPEGYSVSREKKERFSLILESASTNQTSMYLCASDRWALSNQPQHFGDGTRLSIL.